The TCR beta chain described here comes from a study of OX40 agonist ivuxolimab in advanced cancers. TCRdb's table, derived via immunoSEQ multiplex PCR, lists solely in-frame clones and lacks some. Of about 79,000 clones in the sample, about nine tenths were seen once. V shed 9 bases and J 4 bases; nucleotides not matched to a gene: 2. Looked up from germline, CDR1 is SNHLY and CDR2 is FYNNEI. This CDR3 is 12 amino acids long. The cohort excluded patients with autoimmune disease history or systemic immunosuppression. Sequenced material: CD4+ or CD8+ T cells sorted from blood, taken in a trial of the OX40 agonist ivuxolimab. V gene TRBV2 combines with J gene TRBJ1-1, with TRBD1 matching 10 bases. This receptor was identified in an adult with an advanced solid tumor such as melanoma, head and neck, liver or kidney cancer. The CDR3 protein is CARGQGGTEAFF. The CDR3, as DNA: TGTGCCAGAGGACAGGGGGGCACTGAAGCTTTCTTT. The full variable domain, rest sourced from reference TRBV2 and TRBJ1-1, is EPEVTQTPSHQVTQMGQEVILRCVPISNHLYFYWYRQILGQKVEFLVSFYNNEISEKSEIFDDQFSVERPDGSNFTLKIRSTKLEDSAMYFCARGQGGTEAFFGQGTRLTVV.